This TCR beta chain was captured in a study of blood T cell repertoires in COVID-19 (TCRdb year 2020). Background for the entire study: The collaborator samples originated in the United States, Italy and Spain and spanned the acute and convalescent phases of COVID-19. The material from the prospective study consisted of cDNA or gDNA derived from T cells, B-cell-depleted T cells, or PBMCs. The dataset comprised deeply sampled blood TCRbeta repertoires from subjects exposed to, actively infected with, or recovered from COVID-19. The repertoires were released in a freely available public database intended as a resource for research on the immune response to SARS-CoV-2. Samples were obtained from the ongoing ImmuneRACE study (first 160 participants) and from over 1,000 subjects provided by 6 global collaborators. Sample metadata almost always included a de-identified subject ID, COVID-19 status, age in years and sex. HLA class I and class II types, where available, came from metadata supplied by the sample provider rather than from assay-based typing.

TCRbeta CDR3 regions were amplified from genomic DNA by means of the immunoSEQ Assay, a bias-controlled multiplex PCR. The study's processing was this. The number of nucleated cells in each sample was estimated by amplification of reference gene primers within the assay. To quantify the absolute abundance of each unique TCRbeta CDR3 rearrangement, sequence reads were collapsed and filtered. For each sample, productive Simpson clonality was calculated by taking the square root of Simpson's diversity index across productive rearrangements. Held by TCRdb, this immuneACCESS table contains in-frame sequences only and omits some clones. Under half of the omission traces to an unresolved V gene where checked; the cause of the rest is unknown. Clone size and the V and J calls come from that table; the DNA yielded D and trimming. The sample records 200,000 to 250,000 clones, 86% of which are singletons. In total, the top ten clones hold about 5.4% of the sample.

One collaborating source in Seattle enrolled patients while the patients were actively infected and followed the patients over time throughout the course of disease. Whole blood was collected in K2EDTA tubes by collaborating institutions according to the institutions' own protocols. For TCRbeta analysis, collaborators shipped samples in one of three forms: frozen whole blood, isolated PBMCs, or DNA extracted from either of those sample types. What the study reported, not specific to this receptor: The quantity of clinical and demographic metadata differed by source and by participant and was supplied without curation.

A word on this clone: This clone's antigen is unknown. No base qualities exist here, and no much larger clone lies one base off it.

This sequence originates from a woman over 75 with COVID-19, enrolled during active disease. Sequenced sample: peripheral blood.

The CDR3 reads CASSYVSGLSNTEAFF. The DNA sequence follows: TGTGCCAGCAGTTACGTTTCGGGACTTTCGAACACTGAAGCTTTCTTT. The receptor chain draws on TRBV6-2 or TRBV6-3 and TRBJ1-1; TRBD1 could be the D gene, as 5 bases match. A distance of 14 bases separates the germline ends of V and J, which lose 2 bases and 1 base respectively. The CDR3 runs 16 residues from the cysteine to the phenylalanine. Only the CDR3 DNA is retained, 48 bases long and in frame from the first base. From the germline V gene, CDR1 is MNHEY and CDR2 is SVGEGT.